This TCR beta chain was documented in a study of cytomegalovirus exposure and HLA in healthy donors (dated by TCRdb to 2015 to 2018). With regard to the full study: An earlier analysis of 550 to 700 of the donors reported approximately 300 Gb of sequence data and some 120 million unique TCR beta sequences from approximately 180 million T cells. Across 398 genotyped donors of the cohort, an average of approximately 200,000 unique TCR beta nucleotide sequences per donor were sequenced, and 15% to 20% of those sequences were non-productive. Donor age, sex, ethnicity and CMV serostatus were compiled together with the repertoire data. HLA typing covered class I and class II loci at four-digit resolution. The study was designed to test whether signatures of past pathogen exposure could be identified by cataloging public T cell receptors. Besides the first cohort of more than 650 subjects, a separate validation cohort made up of 120 or so different subjects was used. A later genetic analysis took genome-wide SNP genotypes for about 55% of the 666 donors and used that subset as a discovery cohort. Rather than drawing on any new phenotypic data, the later analysis identified candidate immune exposures from TCR beta sequences and the way those sequences occurred across donors. Of the 350 to 450 genotyped donors, around 81% fell in the genetic ancestry cluster associated with self-reported Caucasian donors. Using immunosequencing, the study profiled T cell repertoires from about 610 subjects and related those repertoires to cytomegalovirus serostatus. To decide whether each TCR beta V gene segment behaved as functional or pseudogenic, an earlier analysis of 587 of the donors relied on high-throughput TCR beta sequencing. Roughly 5 DR-DQ haplotypes were treated as single units for association and clustering because of strong linkage in the cohort. A later analysis re-examined previously published TCR beta repertoires from about 670 donors and added high-resolution HLA genotyping to investigate patterns of TCR occurrence. To predict cytomegalovirus infection status, the study combined high-throughput TCR immunosequencing, statistical association of individual TCRs with disease status, and machine learning. An early release covering 500 to 750 HLA-typed donors comprised about 300 gigabases of sequencing data and 85 million to 100 million unique TCR sequences. The number of donors typed differed by locus, with roughly 620-630 for A, B, C, DRB1 and DQB1, around 500 for DQA1, approximately 580 for DPA1, and about 450 for DPB1. Every repertoire in the discovery cohort had been generated on one and the same sequencing platform. The investigation overall reported the following: A later analysis found that HLA-associated TCR beta chains were more clonally expanded and had lower generation probabilities than equally common non-associated chains. Because counts were too low, about 15 rarely observed V segments, including chromosome 9 orphons, were left out of the earlier analysis of some 640 of the donors. According to the authors, the approach could potentially be generalized to other disease states and immunological phenotypes. A later analysis associated 15,000 or so TCR beta sequences with specific HLA alleles at a false discovery rate of 0.05. A further reported finding was that TCR beta sequences accurately predicted the HLA-A and HLA-B alleles for most subjects in the first cohort. A later analysis found that most CMV-associated TCR beta chains appeared HLA-restricted, with HLA associations seemingly driven largely by CMV exposure. A few of the identified cytomegalovirus-associated TCR beta chains were confirmed in vitro to be specific for cytomegalovirus antigens. In a later genetic analysis, fewer N-insertions in productive TCRs were reported among donors in an Asian-associated ancestry cluster than the approximately 710-donor mean. The presence/absence analyses assumed that sequencing depth was roughly uniform across donors, and that assumption may not be true. Immune exposure information for the cohort was limited to CMV serostatus. In an earlier analysis of 450 to 750 of the donors, most TCR beta V segments appeared in productive rearrangements about 87% or about 30% of the time, broadly matching IMGT annotations. Across donors, most TCR sequences were observed very rarely, whereas some public TCRs were present in many individuals. The sequencing pipeline was judged likely to have produced a cluster of highly shared sequence variants as a technical artifact. In both the original and validation cohorts, the classifier was reported to diagnose cytomegalovirus status with high specificity and sensitivity. Because the 87-base-pair reads could not distinguish some IMGT-functional V segments, including TRBV6-2 and TRBV6-3, those segments were excluded. Because HLA typing was unavailable for some donors at each locus, only the typed subset was used in association tests. The study listed 164 TCR beta chains as associated with cytomegalovirus. When HLA alleles, especially DR and DQ, strongly co-occurred, attributing TCR associations to individual alleles was difficult. In this cohort, only TCR beta chains were sequenced, and detectable features were limited by the absence of alpha or paired-chain data. Correlated functional status among segregating V segments might be attributable to linkage disequilibrium, but an unknown experimental factor could not be ruled out. A later analysis reported that several top co-occurrence clusters appeared linked to parvovirus B19, influenza, CMV and Epstein-Barr virus. In a later genetic analysis, a missense DCLRE1C variant was associated with V-gene and J-gene trimming of TCR beta chains, and the association was replicated in an independent cohort. In a later analysis, the rate of TCR association differed among HLA loci, with DRB1 alleles having the most associated TCRs and HLA-C alleles having the fewest.

Preparation of the library involved the immunoSEQ multiplex PCR assay. For the multiplex PCR, a mixture combining 60 forward primers for TCR Vbeta segments and 13 reverse primers for TCR Jbeta segments was used. The CDR3 region of rearranged TCR beta genes was amplified from genomic DNA by a multiplex PCR assay. On the Illumina HiSeq System, the amplified TCR beta libraries were sequenced as 87-base-pair reads. Per the original workflow: A later analysis tallied around 82 million unique TCR beta chains across the 666 repertoires, and some 10 million of those chains were shared by two or more donors. Raw reads were error-corrected and collapsed into unique sequences with a nearest-neighbor algorithm that merged closely related sequences to remove PCR and sequencing errors. To assign V, D and J gene segments, CDR3 sequences were aligned to IMGT reference sequences. For a sequence to be retained, a match of at least six nucleotides was required to both a V gene segment and a J gene segment. A rearrangement counted as productive if the CDR3 had no stop codons and remained in frame with V and J, and every other rearrangement counted as non-productive. CDR3 was defined according to IMGT convention as the region running from the second conserved V-encoded cysteine to the conserved J-encoded phenylalanine. The earlier analysis of approximately 590 of the donors excluded any sequence lacking an unambiguous match to a single V gene segment. An earlier analysis of a few hundred of the donors classified V segments as functional when productive rearrangements were above 56.7% and as segregating when the standard deviation between donors was above 5%. A statistical classification framework was built to diagnose cytomegalovirus status from the catalog of TCR beta chain sequences. In a later analysis, TCR nucleotide sequences were compared against IMGT/GENE-DB human TR gene sequences so that V and J genes could be assigned. A later analysis assigned CDR3 sequences and most-parsimonious VDJ recombination scenarios with the TCRdist pipeline. In a later analysis, every TCR beta chain was defined by the combination of its CDR3 amino acid sequence and its V-gene family, and reads without a unique V-gene family were dropped. To address suspected cross-contamination and a sequencing artifact, a later analysis removed 592 highly shared, low-generation-probability nucleotide sequences. In a later analysis, a clonal expansion index was calculated for each public chain from normalized within-repertoire ranks of inferred template counts. In a later analysis, generation probabilities were computed using a VDJ recombination model fitted to out-of-frame rearrangements, and the results were checked against IGoR. A later analysis scored TCR-TCR, TCR-HLA and TCR-CMV co-occurrence with hypergeometric tests, applying a repertoire-size bias correction to TCR pairs. To estimate false discovery rates, a later analysis permuted the HLA or CMV assignments 20 times. In a later analysis, co-occurring TCRs were grouped with DBSCAN, and TCRdist sequence similarity was added when clustering was performed within HLA-allele-positive subsets. Repertoires with fewer than 30,000 or more than 120,000 public chains, plus five repertoires with anomalous nucleotide sharing, were excluded from co-occurrence clustering. Sourced from immuneACCESS, this table was stored by TCRdb with only in-frame sequences that have V and J called. A share of the clones is absent; for the studies checked, an unresolved V gene accounts for under half, and the remainder has no known explanation. Clone size and the V and J calls come from that table; the DNA yielded D and trimming. The table for this sample lists about 94,000 clones; about four fifths of them were counted only once. The ten largest account for approximately 3.9% of the sample.

Measured from the cysteine to the phenylalanine, the CDR3 is 13 residues long. Only CDR3 DNA is held: 39 bases, read in frame from base 1. V loses 5 bases of germline sequence and J loses 1 base, and the interval between the two ends is 9 bases. CDR1 and CDR2 were assigned from the germline V gene as SGDLS and YYNGEE. With respect to this clone: Its recognized antigen is unknown. No clone much larger than this one lies a single base away; base qualities are absent.

In total, approximately 610 healthy bone marrow donors made up the cohort. At the time of sampling, every cohort member was nominally healthy, though immune exposures that went unrecorded were likely present. The donor was CMV seronegative and was included in the group of under 450 seronegative cohort members. Each donor provided a peripheral blood sample, and peripheral blood mononuclear cells were used for TCR beta sequencing. Genomic DNA extraction from the blood cell samples was performed with the Qiagen DNeasy Blood Extraction Kit. The receptor was isolated from a woman in her thirties or forties in good health and CMV-seronegative. Sequencing was carried out using PBMCs. The chain links TRBV9 with TRBJ1-1; the D gene identity is not certain. The bases read TGTGCCAGCAGACTCGAGGAGAACACTGAAGCTTTCTTT. Translated, it reads CASRLEENTEAFF.